Presented here are 20 T cell receptor beta chains from one specimen sequenced in a study of blood T cells in healthy people across ages. Alongside a J-beta primer mix, a sample-barcoded 5' primer served in a second PCR lasting about 7 to 11 cycles. TCRdb passed the 5' RACE reads through MiXCR, listing each CDR3 protein once. The sample holds about 650,000 distinct CDR3 sequences; under 65% are singletons and the top ten take 13%. Sequencing was carried out using blood. The receptors stem from an elderly woman in good health.

The sample holds one count of this clonotype. The CDR3 coding sequence is TGTGCCATCAGTGGTACAGGGGTTGGCTCTGAAGCTTTCTTT. This codes for CAISGTGVGSEAFF. The chain recombines TRBV10-3 with TRBJ1-1; TRBD1 matches 7 bases. CDR3 size: 14 residues. Trimming cost V 4 bases and J 6 bases; bases outside gene matches: 8. Germline V lookup: CDR1 ENHRY, CDR2 SYGVKD.

At least ten counts were recorded for this clonotype. The chain combines TRBV28 with TRBJ1-1; perhaps TRBD1 as D (5 bases). This CDR3 region has 14 residues. Trimming removed 6 bases from V and 2 bases from J, with 13 bases in between. Germline lookup yields CDR1 MDHEN and CDR2 SYDVKM. CDR3 protein: CASRPPRANTEAFF. The DNA for the CDR3 is TGTGCCAGCAGACCACCCAGGGCCAACACTGAAGCTTTCTTT.

The sample holds many counts of this clonotype. This chain connects TRBV27 to TRBJ2-7, with a tentative D call TRBD2 (5 bases). The germline CDR1 and CDR2 sequences are MNHEY and SMNVEV (reference sequence). This CDR3 is 13 amino acids long. Trimming shortened V by 5 bases and J by 4 bases, and 12 bases separated the two germline ends. This CDR3 is CASSPERTYEQYF. In DNA form, the CDR3 reads TGTGCCAGCAGTCCCGAACGGACTTACGAGCAGTACTTC.

For this clonotype: This may be a read error: a much more frequent sequence differs by one nucleotide. The rearrangement links TRBV12-3 or TRBV12-4 to TRBJ2-3; D possibly matches TRBD1 or TRBD2 (5 bases each). The CDR3 contains 13 residues. Here the CDR3 DNA reads TGTGCCGGCAGGTGGGACCCCACAGATACGCAGTATTTT. This encodes CAGRWDPTDTQYF.

This clonotype came up once. This rearrangement joins TRBV29-1 to TRBJ2-3; TRBD2 agrees at 9 bases. V shed 4 bases, J shed 4 bases, and the junction held 9 bases outside the gene matches. Per germline, CDR1 SQVTM and CDR2 ANQGSEA. The length of the CDR3 is 15 residues. This CDR3 is CSVGAGGGKADTQYF. CDR3 nucleotide sequence: TGCAGCGTTGGAGCGGGGGGCGGTAAGGCAGATACGCAGTATTTT.

In this sample, this clonotype turned up a few times. The chain uses TRBV11-2 and TRBJ1-3, with 9 bases identical to TRBD1. Germline V gives CDR1 SGHAT, CDR2 FQNNGV. With V trimmed by 5 bases and J by 0 bases, 2 bases remained unmatched. CDR3 size: 15 residues. As DNA, the CDR3 is TGTGCCAGCAGCGTGGACAGGGGCTCTGGAAACACCATATATTTT. It codes for CASSVDRGSGNTIYF.

The sample holds a few counts of this clonotype. This sequence joins TRBV5-1 and TRBJ2-5; 11 nucleotides agree with TRBD2. CDR3 length: 16 residues. V lost 0 bases and J lost 5; bases outside the gene matches: 6. Germline values: CDR1 SGHRS, CDR2 YFSETQ. In nucleotides, the CDR3 is TGCGCCAGCAGCTTGGCCCCGACTAGCGGGAAGGAGACCCAGTACTTC. This codes for CASSLAPTSGKETQYF.

This clonotype was observed a few times. The rearrangement uses TRBV10-3 and TRBJ1-5; 7 bases agree with TRBD1. Germline V gene lookup returns CDR1 ENHRY and CDR2 SYGVKD. This CDR3 spans 14 amino acids. J was trimmed by 4 bases and V by 6 bases; bases with no gene match: 6. The CDR3 sequence: CAISSPGGNQPQHF. Here the CDR3 DNA reads TGTGCCATCAGCTCTCCAGGGGGGAATCAGCCCCAGCATTTT.

With regard to this clonotype: A read error may account for a junction end that differs from germline. The rearrangement links TRBV4-3 to TRBJ1-5; 8 bases map to TRBD1. The CDR3 has 14 residues. Per germline, CDR1 LGHNA and CDR2 YSLEER. In DNA, the CDR3 is TGTGCCAGCAGCCAGGGACAGGGCAATCAGCCCCAGCATTTT. Its protein product is CASSQGQGNQPQHF.

The chain has TRBV10-3 and TRBJ2-3; the D gene is possibly TRBD2 (7 bases). CDR1 ENHRY and CDR2 SYGVKD come from the germline V gene. V was cut by 6 bases and J by 0 bases, with 19 bases left in between. The CDR3 is made up of 17 amino acids. In DNA form, the CDR3 reads TGTGCCATCAGCCTGGAGGAAAGGGGGGGAAGCACAGATACGCAGTATTTT. Its protein product is CAISLEERGGSTDTQYF.

This clonotype was observed at least ten times. The chain couples TRBV6-5 to TRBJ2-3; D not certain. There are 16 residues in the CDR3. Germline V CDR1 and CDR2: MNHEY, SVGAGI. Deletions cut 2 bases from V and 2 bases from J, with 14 bases between. The CDR3, as DNA: TGTGCCAGCAGTTACGATGGAACATTCTCCACAGATACGCAGTATTTT. Protein sequence: CASSYDGTFSTDTQYF.

Ten or more counts support this clonotype. The chain couples TRBV5-1 to TRBJ2-3; 10 bases map to TRBD2. The junction had 10 bases not matched to a gene; V was cut back by 0 bases and J by 0 bases. From germline, CDR1 is SGHRS and CDR2 YFSETQ. The CDR3 consists of 19 residues. In DNA form, the CDR3 reads TGCGCCAGCAGCTTGGCTAGCGGGGGAGTACAAACTAGCACAGATACGCAGTATTTT. Translating gives CASSLASGGVQTSTDTQYF.

The rearrangement links TRBV25-1 to TRBJ1-2, with a possible D match to TRBD1 (6 bases). The CDR3 is made up of 13 amino acids. The V end lost 5 bases, the J end lost 4 bases, and 11 bases lay between the germline ends. Germline assignment: CDR1 MGHDK and CDR2 SYGVNS. The CDR3 DNA sequence: TGTGCCAGCAGTCGCCGGGACACCTATGGCTACACCTTC. It encodes CASSRRDTYGYTF.

This chain joins TRBV29-1 and TRBJ2-2; D perhaps matches TRBD2 (6 bases). Germline V gives CDR1 SQVTM, CDR2 ANQGSEA. The CDR3 is made up of 15 amino acids. Trimming took 7 bases from V and 0 from J, leaving 15 bases between them. CDR3: CSAAGPTSNTGELFF. The CDR3 coding sequence is TGCAGCGCCGCGGGACCGACATCGAACACCGGGGAGCTGTTTTTT.

J is TRBJ1-5 and V is TRBV20-1, with D hard to call. Trimming removed 2 bases from V and 3 bases from J, with 20 bases in between. Per the germline V gene, CDR1 is DFQATT and CDR2 is SNEGSKA (reference sequence). This CDR3 has 17 amino acids. CDR3 in amino acids: CSARTRAPDMDNQPQHF. The DNA for the CDR3 is TGCAGTGCTAGAACGCGGGCACCCGACATGGACAATCAGCCCCAGCATTTT.

Only one count was recorded for this clonotype. The rearrangement joins TRBV21-1 to TRBJ2-3; TRBD2 is the table's D call, not checked against the DNA. TRBV21-1 is given as a pseudogene. The CDR3 runs 22 residues. CDR3 bases: TGTGCCAGCAGCAAAGTCAGCCGAGGACTAGCGGGGGCCGCGAAAAGCACAGATACGCAGTATTTT. Translation: CASSKVSRGLAGAAKSTDTQYF.

This chain uses TRBV20-1 with TRBJ2-7, with 9 bases fitting TRBD1. The J call may be wrong; the DNA end is better matched by TRBJ2-5. This CDR3 has 14 residues. Germline V gene lookup returns CDR1 DFQATT and CDR2 SNEGSKA (reference sequence). The CDR3 nucleotides are TGCAGTGCTACCTCGGGACAGGGAGGAGAGACCCAGTACTTC. It yields the protein CSATSGQGGETQYF.

This chain links TRBV20-1 with TRBJ2-1; 8 positions match TRBD2. This CDR3 has 14 amino acids. CDR1 DFQATT and CDR2 SNEGSKA come from the germline V gene (reference sequence). The V and J ends lost 7 bases and 4 bases, in that order; junction bases with no gene match: 9. CDR3 coding DNA: TGCAGTGGGGACGCGGGAGGTTTGTACAATGAGCAGTTCTTC. Protein: CSGDAGGLYNEQFF.

This rearrangement joins TRBV20-1 to TRBJ1-1, with a weak D call TRBD1 (6 bases). Germline loops: CDR1 DFQATT, CDR2 SNEGSKA (reference sequence). Trimming cost V 6 bases and J 4 bases, with 24 bases left between them. There are 16 residues in the CDR3. The CDR3 here is CSAFAGGSLWGTEAFF. The CDR3 bases are TGCAGTGCCTTTGCTGGGGGCTCTCTATGGGGCACTGAAGCTTTCTTT.

Turning to this clonotype: A read error may explain this, as a much larger clone is one base away. The chain combines TRBV28 with TRBJ2-5; no reliable D call. V was cut by 6 bases and J by 11 bases, with 10 bases left in between. The CDR3 is 10 amino acids. Germline CDR1 reads MDHEN; CDR2 reads SYDVKM. Here the CDR3 reads CASRGNEQYF. The CDR3 nucleotides read TGTGCCAGCAGAGGCAATGAGCAGTACTTC.